The 5 T cell receptor beta chains below were found in one sample sequenced in a study of shared clonotypes between healthy human individuals. Terminally differentiated effector memory CD45RA+ cells were left out of the naive CD8 fraction, which was CD45RO-negative and positively selected for CCR7. Using immunoSEQ multiplex PCR, the repertoire was profiled, and TCRdb retains in-frame clones only, with some absent. The table includes roughly 2,000,000 clones, about 95% detected once. Material for sequencing was naive CD8+ T cells sorted from blood. Receptor source: a young man in good health.

J is TRBJ1-6 and V is TRBV7-3, with D unresolved. The V gene lost 2 bases and the J gene lost 0 bases, with 11 bases spanning the gap. From germline, CDR1 is SGHTA and CDR2 FQGTGA. This CDR3 has 17 residues. The CDR3 DNA follows: TGTGCCAGCAGCTTAGTAGGCGGAAGCTCCTATAATTCACCCCTCCACTTT. It codes for CASSLVGGSSYNSPLHF.

A note on this clone: Other DNA sequences from this sample encode an identical CDR3 as well. This chain joins TRBV7-9 and TRBJ2-1, with a tentative D call TRBD1 (5 bases). The germline CDR1 and CDR2 sequences are SEHNR and FQNEAQ (reference sequence). The CDR3 has 12 amino acids. V lost 1 base and J 8 bases, leaving 6 bases between the germline ends. CDR3 sequence: CASSLGRDEQFF. The CDR3 nucleotides are TGTGCCAGCAGCTTAGGCAGGGATGAGCAGTTCTTC.

V is TRBV25-1 and J is TRBJ2-1, with 11 bases fitting TRBD2. The CDR3 covers 14 residues. V shed 6 bases and J 3 bases; nucleotides not matched to a gene: 1. The V gene's germline CDR1 is MGHDK and CDR2 SYGVNS. Here the CDR3 reads CASSGTSGYNEQFF. The CDR3 bases are TGTGCCAGCAGCGGGACTAGCGGCTACAATGAGCAGTTCTTC.

This chain connects TRBV4-1 to TRBJ2-3; 11 bases fit TRBD2. Trimming at V came to 5 bases and at J to 4 bases, leaving 8 bases not matched to a gene. This CDR3 contains 16 residues. Per germline, CDR1 MGHRA and CDR2 YSYEKL. CDR3 region: CASSFILAGEADTQYF. The CDR3 DNA sequence: TGCGCCAGCAGCTTCATACTAGCGGGAGAAGCAGATACGCAGTATTTT.

V and J are TRBV13 and TRBJ1-2, with TRBD1 identical over 7 bases. CDR1 and CDR2 (germline): PRHDT, FYEKMQ (reference sequence). J gave up 8 bases and V 0 bases, and 9 bases lay outside the gene matches. The CDR3 has 15 residues. CDR3 loop: CASSLGLTGPNGYTF. CDR3 nucleotide sequence: TGTGCCAGCAGCTTAGGCCTGACAGGGCCCAACGGCTACACCTTC.